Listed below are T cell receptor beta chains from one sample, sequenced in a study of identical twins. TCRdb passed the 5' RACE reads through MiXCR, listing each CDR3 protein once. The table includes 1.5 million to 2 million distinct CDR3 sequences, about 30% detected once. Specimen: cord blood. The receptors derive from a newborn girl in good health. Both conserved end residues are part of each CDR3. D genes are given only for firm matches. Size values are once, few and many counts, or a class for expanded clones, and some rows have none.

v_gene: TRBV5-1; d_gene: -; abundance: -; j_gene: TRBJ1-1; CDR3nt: TGCGCCAGCAGCCCAAAAGATCGGGGTTGGGACACTGAAGCTTTCTTT; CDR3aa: CASSPKDRGWDTEAFF
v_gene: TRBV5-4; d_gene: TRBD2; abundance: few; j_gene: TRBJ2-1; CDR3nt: TGTGCCAGCACACCGGGACTATCCTACAATGAGCAGTTCTTC; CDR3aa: CASTPGLSYNEQFF
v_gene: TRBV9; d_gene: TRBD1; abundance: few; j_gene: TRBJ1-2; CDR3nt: TGTGCCAGCAGTGAAACAGGGGCGGGTGGCTACACCTTC; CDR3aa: CASSETGAGGYTF
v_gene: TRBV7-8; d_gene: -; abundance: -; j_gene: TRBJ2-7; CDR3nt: TGTGCCAGCAGCTTAGAGAGGCCTTTGACCCTCGACGAGCAGTACTTC; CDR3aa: CASSLERPLTLDEQYF
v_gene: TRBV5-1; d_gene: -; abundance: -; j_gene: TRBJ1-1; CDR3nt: TGCGCCAGCAGCACCGGGGGGGAGACTGAAGCTTTCTTT; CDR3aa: CASSTGGETEAFF
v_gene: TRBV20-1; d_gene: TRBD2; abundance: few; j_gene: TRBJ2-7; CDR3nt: TGCAGTGCTTACTATAGCGGGGACCCTTACGAGCAGTACTTC; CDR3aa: CSAYYSGDPYEQYF
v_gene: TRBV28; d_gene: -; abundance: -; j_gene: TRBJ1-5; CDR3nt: TGTGTCAGCAGTTTCTCCGGACAGCCTGGCAATCAGCCCCAGCATTTT; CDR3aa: CVSSFSGQPGNQPQHF
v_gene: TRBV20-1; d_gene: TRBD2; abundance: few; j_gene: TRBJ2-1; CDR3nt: TGCAGTGCTAGAGAACCGACCCCAGGCGGGAGGACCTACAATGAGCAGTTCTTC; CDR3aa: CSAREPTPGGRTYNEQFF
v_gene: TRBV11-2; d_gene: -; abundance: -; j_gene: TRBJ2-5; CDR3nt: TGTGCCAGCAGTTTCGACAGAATACAGCAGTACTTC; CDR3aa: CASSFDRIQQYF
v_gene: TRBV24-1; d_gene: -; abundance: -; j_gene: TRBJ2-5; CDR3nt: TGTGCCACCAGTGATTTTAGGAGGAGTGGGCCAGACTTTGGCCAAGAGACCCAGTACTTC; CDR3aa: CATSDFRRSGPDFGQETQYF
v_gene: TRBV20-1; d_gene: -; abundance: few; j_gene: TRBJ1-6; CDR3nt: TGCAGTGCTTTGACAGTCTCCTATAATTCACCCCTCCACTTT; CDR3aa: CSALTVSYNSPLHF
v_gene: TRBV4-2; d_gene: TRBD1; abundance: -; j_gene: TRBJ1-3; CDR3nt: TGTGCCAGCAGCCAAGAGATGACAGGGAGGGTGGGCTCTGGAAACACCATATATTTT; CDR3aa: CASSQEMTGRVGSGNTIYF
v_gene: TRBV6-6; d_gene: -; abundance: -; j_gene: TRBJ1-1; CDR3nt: TGTGCCAGCAGTTTCCAGGGTCGGGCTTTCTTT; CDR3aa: CASSFQGRAFF
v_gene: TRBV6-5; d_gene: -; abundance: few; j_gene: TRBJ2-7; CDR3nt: TGTGCCAGCAGTTGGAGCCCTAGACGGCACTACGAGCAGTACTTC; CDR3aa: CASSWSPRRHYEQYF
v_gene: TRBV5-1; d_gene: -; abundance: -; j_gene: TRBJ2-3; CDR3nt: TGCGCCAGCAGCTTGGGCTCAGGGGTTCTCACAGATACGCAGTATTTT; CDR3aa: CASSLGSGVLTDTQYF
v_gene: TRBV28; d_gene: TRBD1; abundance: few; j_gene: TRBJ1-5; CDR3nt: TGTGCCAGCATCAACAGGGGGAGGAATCAGCCCCAGCATTTT; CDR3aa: CASINRGRNQPQHF
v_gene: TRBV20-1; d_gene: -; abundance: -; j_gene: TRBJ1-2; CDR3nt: TGCAGTGCTTTGAGAGAGGACAGCCTATATGGCTACACCTTC; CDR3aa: CSALREDSLYGYTF
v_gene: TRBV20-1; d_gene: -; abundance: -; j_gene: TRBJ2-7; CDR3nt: TGCAGTGCGACAGGGTGGGGGGCCTCTTCCTACGAGCAGTACTTC; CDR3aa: CSATGWGASSYEQYF
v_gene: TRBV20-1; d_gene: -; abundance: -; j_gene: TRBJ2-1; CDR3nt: TGCAGTGCTAGCTTTCAGCGGTCCTACAGTGAGCAGTTCTTC; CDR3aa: CSASFQRSYSEQFF
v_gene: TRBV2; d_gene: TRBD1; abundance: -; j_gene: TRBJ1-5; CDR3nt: TGTGCCAGCAGTGGGGGGGACAGGAGACAGCCCCAGCATTTT; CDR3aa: CASSGGDRRQPQHF